The clone carrying this TCR beta chain was seen more than once but under ten times. Antigen unknown. This CDR3 is 15 amino acids long. The V end was cut by 2 bases, the J end by 1 base, with 10 bases between. CDR1 and CDR2 from the germline V gene are SGHAT and FQNNGV. The data belong to a study of identical twins. Overall study results and limits: Twins shared out-of-frame alpha sequences with excess low generation probability. Invariant MAIT and iNKT cells are populations that could partly confound zero-insertion analyses. Within monozygotic twins, out-of-frame TCR alpha sharing was underestimated by the models.

TCRdb reanalysed the 5' RACE reads using MiXCR and keeps one entry per CDR3 protein. The sample includes approximately 350,000 distinct CDR3 sequences, 9% to 15% of them seen just once. These data also formed part of another study, on yellow fever vaccine responses in identical twins.

The source material was CD8+ T cells sorted from blood. The rearrangement joins TRBV11-2 to TRBJ2-3, with D possibly matching TRBD2 (6 bases). This sequence originates from a woman between 18 and 29 years old in good health. The CDR3, as DNA: TGTGCCAGCAGCTTAATTACGGGAGGCACAGATACGCAGTATTTT. Encoded protein: CASSLITGGTDTQYF.